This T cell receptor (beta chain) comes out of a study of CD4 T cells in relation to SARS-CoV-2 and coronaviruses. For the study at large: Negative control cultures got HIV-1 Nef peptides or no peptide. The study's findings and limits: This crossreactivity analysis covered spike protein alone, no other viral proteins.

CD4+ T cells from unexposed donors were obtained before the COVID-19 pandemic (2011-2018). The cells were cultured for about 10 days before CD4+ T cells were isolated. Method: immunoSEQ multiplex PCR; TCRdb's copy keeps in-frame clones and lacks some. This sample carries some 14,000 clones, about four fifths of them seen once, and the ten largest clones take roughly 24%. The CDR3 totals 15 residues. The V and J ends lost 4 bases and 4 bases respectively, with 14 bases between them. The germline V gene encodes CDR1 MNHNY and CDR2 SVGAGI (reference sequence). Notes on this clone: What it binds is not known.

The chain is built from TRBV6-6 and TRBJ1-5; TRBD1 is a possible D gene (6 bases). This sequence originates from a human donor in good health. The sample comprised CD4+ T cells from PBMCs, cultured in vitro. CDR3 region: CASSSGIGGNQPQHF. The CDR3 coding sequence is TGTGCCAGCAGTTCGGGGATAGGGGGTAATCAGCCCCAGCATTTT.